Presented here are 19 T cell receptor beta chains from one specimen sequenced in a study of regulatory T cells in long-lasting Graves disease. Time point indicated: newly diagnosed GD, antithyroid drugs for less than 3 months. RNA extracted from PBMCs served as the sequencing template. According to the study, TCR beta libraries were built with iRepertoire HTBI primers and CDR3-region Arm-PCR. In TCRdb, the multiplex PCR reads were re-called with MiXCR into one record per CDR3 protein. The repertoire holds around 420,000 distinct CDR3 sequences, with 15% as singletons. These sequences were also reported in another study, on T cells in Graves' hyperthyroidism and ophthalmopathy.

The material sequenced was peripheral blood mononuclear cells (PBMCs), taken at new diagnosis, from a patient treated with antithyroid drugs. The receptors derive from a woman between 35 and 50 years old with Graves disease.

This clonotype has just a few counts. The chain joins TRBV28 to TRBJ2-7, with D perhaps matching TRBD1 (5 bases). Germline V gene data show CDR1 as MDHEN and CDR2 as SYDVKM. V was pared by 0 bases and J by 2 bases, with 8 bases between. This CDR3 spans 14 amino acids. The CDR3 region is CASSLWDIAYEQYF. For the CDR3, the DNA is TGTGCCAGCAGTTTATGGGACATAGCCTACGAGCAGTACTTC.

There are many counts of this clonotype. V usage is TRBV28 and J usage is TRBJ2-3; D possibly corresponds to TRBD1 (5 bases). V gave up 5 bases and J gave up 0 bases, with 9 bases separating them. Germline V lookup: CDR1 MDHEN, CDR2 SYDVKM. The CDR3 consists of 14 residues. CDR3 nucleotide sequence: TGTGCCAGCAGTAGGGGAATTAGCACAGATACGCAGTATTTT. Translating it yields CASSRGISTDTQYF.

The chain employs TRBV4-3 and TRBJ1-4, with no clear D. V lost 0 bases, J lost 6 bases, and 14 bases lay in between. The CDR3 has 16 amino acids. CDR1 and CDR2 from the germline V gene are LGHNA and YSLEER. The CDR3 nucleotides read TGCGCCAGCAGCCAAGATCGCGGCAGCGGGGATGAAAAACTGTTTTTT. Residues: CASSQDRGSGDEKLFF.

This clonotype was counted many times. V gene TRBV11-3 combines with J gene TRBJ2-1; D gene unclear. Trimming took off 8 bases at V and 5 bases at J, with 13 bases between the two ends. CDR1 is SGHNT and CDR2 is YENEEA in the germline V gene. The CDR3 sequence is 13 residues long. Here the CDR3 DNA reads TGTGCCAGCCGCCCGACTTCTAACAATGAGCAGTTCTTC. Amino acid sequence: CASRPTSNNEQFF. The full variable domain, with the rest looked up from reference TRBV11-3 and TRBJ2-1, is EAGVVQSPRYKIIEKKQPVAFWCNPISGHNTLYWYLQNLGQGPELLIRYENEEAVDDSQLPKDRFSAERLKGVDSTLKIQPAELGDSAVYLCASRPTSNNEQFFGPGTRLTVL.

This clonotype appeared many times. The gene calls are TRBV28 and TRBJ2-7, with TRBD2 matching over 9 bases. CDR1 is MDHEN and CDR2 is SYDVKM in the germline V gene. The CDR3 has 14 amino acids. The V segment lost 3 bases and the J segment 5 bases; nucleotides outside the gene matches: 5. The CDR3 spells CASSLREGPNEQYF. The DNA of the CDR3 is TGTGCCAGCAGTTTGCGGGAGGGCCCGAACGAGCAGTACTTC. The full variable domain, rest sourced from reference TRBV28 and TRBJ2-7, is DVKVTQSSRYLVKRTGEKVFLECVQDMDHENMFWYRQDPGLGLRLIYFSYDVKMKEKGDIPEGYSVSREKKERFSLILESASTNQTSMYLCASSLREGPNEQYFGPGTRLTVT.

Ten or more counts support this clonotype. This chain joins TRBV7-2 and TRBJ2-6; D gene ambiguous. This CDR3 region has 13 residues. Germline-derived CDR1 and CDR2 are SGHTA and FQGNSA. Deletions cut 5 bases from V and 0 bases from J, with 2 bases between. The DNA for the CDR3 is TGTGCCAGCAGCAACTCTGGGGCCAACGTCCTGACTTTC. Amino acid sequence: CASSNSGANVLTF.

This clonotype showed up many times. DNA for the CDR3: TGTGCCAGCAGCTCCCGACAGGGGGCAGAGAATGAGCAGTTCTTC. Protein sequence: CASSSRQGAENEQFF. The chain employs TRBV11-2 and TRBJ2-1, with 10 bases identical to TRBD1. This CDR3 is 15 amino acids long. The germline CDR1 and CDR2 sequences are SGHAT and FQNNGV. V was clipped by 4 bases and J by 7 bases; unmatched bases: 7.

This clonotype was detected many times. The CDR3 sequence: CASSLSPPASGMAYEQYF. The CDR3 DNA reads as TGTGCCAGCAGCTTGTCACCACCGGCTAGCGGGATGGCCTACGAGCAGTACTTC. This chain connects TRBV11-1 to TRBJ2-7; 9 bases are a match to TRBD2. Germline-derived CDR1 and CDR2 are SGHAT and FQDESV (reference sequence). V dropped 3 bases and J dropped 2; count of bases not matched to a gene: 14. This CDR3 comprises 18 residues.

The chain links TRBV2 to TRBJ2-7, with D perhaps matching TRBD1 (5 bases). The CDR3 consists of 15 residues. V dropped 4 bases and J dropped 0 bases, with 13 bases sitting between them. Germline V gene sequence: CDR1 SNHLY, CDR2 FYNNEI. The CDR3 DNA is TGTGCCAGCAGTGGAGACAGATTACTCTCCTACGAGCAGTACTTC. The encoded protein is CASSGDRLLSYEQYF.

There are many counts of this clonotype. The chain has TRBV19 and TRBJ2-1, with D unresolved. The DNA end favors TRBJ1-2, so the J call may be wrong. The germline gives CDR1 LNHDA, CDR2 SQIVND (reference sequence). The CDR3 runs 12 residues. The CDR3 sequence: CASSPDPWGYTF. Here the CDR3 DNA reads TGTGCCAGTAGCCCGGACCCATGGGGCTACACCTTC.

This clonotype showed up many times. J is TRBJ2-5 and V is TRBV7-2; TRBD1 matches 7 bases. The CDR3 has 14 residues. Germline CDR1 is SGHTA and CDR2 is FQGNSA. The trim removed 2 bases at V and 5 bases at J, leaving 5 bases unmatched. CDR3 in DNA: TGTGCCAGCAGCTTAAGGGGGCCTCGGGAGACCCAGTACTTC. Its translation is CASSLRGPRETQYF.

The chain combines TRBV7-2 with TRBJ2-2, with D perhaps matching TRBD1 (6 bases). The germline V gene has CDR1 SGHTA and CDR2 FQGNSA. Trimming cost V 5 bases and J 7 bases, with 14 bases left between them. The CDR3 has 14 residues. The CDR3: CASSPLLGGGELFF. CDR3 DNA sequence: TGTGCCAGCAGCCCCCTGCTAGGGGGCGGGGAGCTGTTTTTT.

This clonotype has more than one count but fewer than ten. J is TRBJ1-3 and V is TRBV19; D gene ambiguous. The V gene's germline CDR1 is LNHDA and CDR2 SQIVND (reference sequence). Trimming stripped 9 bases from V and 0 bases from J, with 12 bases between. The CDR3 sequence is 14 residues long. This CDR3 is CASTTPFSGNTIYF. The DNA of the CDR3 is TGTGCCAGCACAACACCGTTCTCTGGAAACACCATATATTTT.

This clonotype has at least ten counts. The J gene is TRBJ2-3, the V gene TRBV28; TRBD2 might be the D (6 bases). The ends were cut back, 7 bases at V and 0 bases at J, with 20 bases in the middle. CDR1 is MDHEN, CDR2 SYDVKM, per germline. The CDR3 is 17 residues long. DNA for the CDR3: TGTGCCAGCAAGGGACTTCTTGGGCTAACAAGCACAGATACGCAGTATTTT. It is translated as CASKGLLGLTSTDTQYF.

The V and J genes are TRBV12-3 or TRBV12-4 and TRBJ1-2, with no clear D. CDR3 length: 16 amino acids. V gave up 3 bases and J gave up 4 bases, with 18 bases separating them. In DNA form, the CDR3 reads TGTGCCAGCAGTTTCGATCCTGATCGCCCGACCTATGGCTACACCTTC. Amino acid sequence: CASSFDPDRPTYGYTF.

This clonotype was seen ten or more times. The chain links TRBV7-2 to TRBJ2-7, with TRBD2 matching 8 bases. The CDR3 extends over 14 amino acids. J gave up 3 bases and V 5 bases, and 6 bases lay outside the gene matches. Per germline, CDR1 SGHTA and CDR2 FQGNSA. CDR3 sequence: CASSARGGNYEQYF. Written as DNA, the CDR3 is TGTGCCAGCAGCGCCCGGGGGGGGAACTACGAGCAGTACTTC.

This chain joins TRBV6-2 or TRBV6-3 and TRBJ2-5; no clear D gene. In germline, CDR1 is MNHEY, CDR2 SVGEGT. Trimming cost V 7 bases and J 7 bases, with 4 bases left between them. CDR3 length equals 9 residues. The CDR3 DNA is TGTGCCAGCACGGGGACCCAGTACTTC. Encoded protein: CASTGTQYF.

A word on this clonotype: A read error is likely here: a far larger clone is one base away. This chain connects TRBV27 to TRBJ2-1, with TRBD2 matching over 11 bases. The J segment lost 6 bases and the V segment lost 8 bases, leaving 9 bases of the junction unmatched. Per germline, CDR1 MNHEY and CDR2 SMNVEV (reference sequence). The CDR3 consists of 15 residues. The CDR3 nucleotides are TGTGCCAGCGCCCCAGGGACTAGCGGATCCAATGAGCAGTTCTTC. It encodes CASAPGTSGSNEQFF.

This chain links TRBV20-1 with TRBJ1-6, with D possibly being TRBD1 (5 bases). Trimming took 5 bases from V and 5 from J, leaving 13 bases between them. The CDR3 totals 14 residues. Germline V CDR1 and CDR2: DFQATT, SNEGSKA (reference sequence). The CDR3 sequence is CSAGRDGDNSPLHF. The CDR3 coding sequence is TGCAGTGCTGGCCGGGACGGAGATAATTCACCCCTCCACTTT.